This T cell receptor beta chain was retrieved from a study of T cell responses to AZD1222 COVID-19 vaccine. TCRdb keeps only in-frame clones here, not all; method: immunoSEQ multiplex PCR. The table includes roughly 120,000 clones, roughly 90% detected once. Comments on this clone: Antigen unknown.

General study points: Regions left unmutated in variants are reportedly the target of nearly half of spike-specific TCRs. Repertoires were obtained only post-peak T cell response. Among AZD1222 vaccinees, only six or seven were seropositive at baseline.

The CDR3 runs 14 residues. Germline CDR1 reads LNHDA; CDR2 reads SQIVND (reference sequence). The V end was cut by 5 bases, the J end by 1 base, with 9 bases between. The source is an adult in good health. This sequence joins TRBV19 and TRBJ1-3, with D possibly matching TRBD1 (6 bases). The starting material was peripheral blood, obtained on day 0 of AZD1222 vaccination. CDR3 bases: TGTGCCAGTAGTCATACAGGGTCTGGAAACACCATATATTTT. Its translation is CASSHTGSGNTIYF.